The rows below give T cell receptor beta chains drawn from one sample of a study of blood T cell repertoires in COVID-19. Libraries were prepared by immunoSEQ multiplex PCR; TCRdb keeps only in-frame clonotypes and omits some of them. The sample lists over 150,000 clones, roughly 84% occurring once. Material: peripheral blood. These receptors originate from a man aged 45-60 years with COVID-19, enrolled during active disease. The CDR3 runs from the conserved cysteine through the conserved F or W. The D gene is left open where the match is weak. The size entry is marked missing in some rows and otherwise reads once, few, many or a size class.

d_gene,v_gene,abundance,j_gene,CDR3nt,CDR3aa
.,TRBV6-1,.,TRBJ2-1,TGTGCCAGCAGTGAGCCAGGGGCCGAAGGAGGAAATGAGCAGTTCTTC,CASSEPGAEGGNEQFF
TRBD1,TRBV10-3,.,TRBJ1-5,TGTGCCATCAGTGATCAGGGGGGCAATCAGCCCCAGCATTTT,CAISDQGGNQPQHF
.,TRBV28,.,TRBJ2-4,TGTGCCAGCAGCCCCACGGGAATCAAGGTAGCCAAAAACATTCAGTACTTC,CASSPTGIKVAKNIQYF
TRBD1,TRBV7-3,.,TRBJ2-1,TGTGCCAGCAGCAAAGAACCGGGACAGGGGTTAGGTGAGCAGTTCTTC,CASSKEPGQGLGEQFF
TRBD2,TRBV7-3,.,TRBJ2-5,TGTGCCAGCAGCTTAGGCAGCGGGAGGGTGCAAGAGACCCAGTACTTC,CASSLGSGRVQETQYF
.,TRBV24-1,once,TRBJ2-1,TGTGCCACCAGTGGGACTTCCACCTACAATGAGCAGTTCTTC,CATSGTSTYNEQFF
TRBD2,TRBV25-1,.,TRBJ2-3,TGTGCCAGCAGTGAATTGAGCGGGAGTACGGATACGCAGTATTTT,CASSELSGSTDTQYF
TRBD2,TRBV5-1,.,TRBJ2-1,TGCGCCAGCAGCTTGTTATCCACTAGCGGGCTAAGTAATGAGCAGTTCTTC,CASSLLSTSGLSNEQFF
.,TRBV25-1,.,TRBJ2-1,TGTGCCAGCAGTGAATTAAAAGCGGTCTCCTACAATGAGCAGTTCTTC,CASSELKAVSYNEQFF
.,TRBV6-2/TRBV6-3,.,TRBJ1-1,TGTGCCAGCAGTTACTCGTTGCGGGGGCAGGGCACTGAAGCTTTCTTT,CASSYSLRGQGTEAFF
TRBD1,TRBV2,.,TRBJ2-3,TGTGCCAGCAGTGATCTAGGGGGCGCAGATACGCAGTATTTT,CASSDLGGADTQYF
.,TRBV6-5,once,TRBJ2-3,TGTGCCAGCAGTCCCCCGGGGGATAATACGCAGTATTTT,CASSPPGDNTQYF
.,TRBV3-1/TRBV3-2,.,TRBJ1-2,TGTGCCAGCAGCCAAGGCAATCCGACCGCATTGAGGTACTATGGCTACACCTTC,CASSQGNPTALRYYGYTF
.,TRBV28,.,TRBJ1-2,TGTGCCAGCAGTTTAGAACAGTTAAACTATGGCTACACCTTC,CASSLEQLNYGYTF
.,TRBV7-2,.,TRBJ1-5,TGTGCCAGCAGCTTTTTAGTCTATAGCAATCAGCCCCAGCATTTT,CASSFLVYSNQPQHF
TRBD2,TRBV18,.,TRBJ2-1,TGTGCCAGCTCACCCAGCGAATCGGGAGGTTCCTACAATGAGCAGTTCTTC,CASSPSESGGSYNEQFF
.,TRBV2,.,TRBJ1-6,TGTGCCAGCAGTGTATCGGTTTCACCCCTCCACTTT,CASSVSVSPLHF
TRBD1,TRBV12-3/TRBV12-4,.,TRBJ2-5,TGTGCCAGCAGCCACAGGGGGCCGGAGACCCAGTACTTC,CASSHRGPETQYF
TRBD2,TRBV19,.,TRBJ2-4,TGTGCCAGTAGTATTGGGGCGGGGGAGAAAAACATTCAGTACTTC,CASSIGAGEKNIQYF
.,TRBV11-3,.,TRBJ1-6,TGTGCCAGCAGCTTACCGTATGTAGGACAGAGAAATTCACCCCTCCACTTT,CASSLPYVGQRNSPLHF
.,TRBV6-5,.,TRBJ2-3,TGTGCCAGCAGTTACATGGCAGCGAGCACAGATACGCAGTATTTT,CASSYMAASTDTQYF
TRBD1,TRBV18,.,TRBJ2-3,TGTGCCAGCTCACCGTGGGACAGAAGCACAGATACGCAGTATTTT,CASSPWDRSTDTQYF
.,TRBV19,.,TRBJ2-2,TGTGCCAGTAGTACAAGAGCCGGGACACGAAACACCGGGGAGCTGTTTTTT,CASSTRAGTRNTGELFF
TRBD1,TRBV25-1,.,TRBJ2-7,TGTGCCAGCAGTGTCGGACAGGGTCTCTACGAGCAGTACTTC,CASSVGQGLYEQYF
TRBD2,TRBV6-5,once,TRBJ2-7,TGTGCCAGCAGTTTAGCGGGAGGGCACTCCTACGAGCAGTACTTC,CASSLAGGHSYEQYF
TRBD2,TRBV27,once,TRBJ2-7,TGTGCCAGCAGTCCACAGAGGGAGGGCCGAGGGCAGTACTTC,CASSPQREGRGQYF
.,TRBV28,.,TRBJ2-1,TGTGCCAGCAGTTTATTGGACAAGGCCTACAATGAGCAGTTCTTC,CASSLLDKAYNEQFF